This entry is about one T cell receptor (beta chain). Its matching antigen is unknown. The entry originates in a study of cytomegalovirus exposure and HLA in healthy donors. With 4 bases removed from V and 4 bases from J, the gap between germline ends came to 11 bases. This CDR3 is 13 amino acids long. Germline CDR1 and CDR2: SQVTM and ANQGSEA. The study, taken as a whole, reports: In an earlier analysis, in 620 or so donors, most V segments appeared productive either ~87% or ~30% of the time.

The PCR used 60 Vbeta and 13 Jbeta primers. The method was immunoSEQ multiplex PCR; TCRdb's version includes in-frame clones alone and lacks a portion of them. The sample has more than 60,000 clones, and its top ten clones hold roughly 15%. The sequenced sample was PBMCs. The rearrangement links TRBV29-1 to TRBJ2-1; D is uncertain. The clonotype comes from a boy aged 5-17 years in good health and CMV-seronegative. CDR3 sequence: CSVVTAVYNEQFF. In DNA form, the CDR3 reads TGCAGCGTTGTGACTGCCGTTTACAATGAGCAGTTCTTC.